This entry is about one TCR beta chain. Its antigen is not yet known. No base-level quality is on record; no much larger clone is a single base apart. This record belongs to a study of a mutant IDH1 vaccine in newly diagnosed glioma listed by TCRdb under 2021. Regarding the research as a whole: Vaccination was initiated 4-6 weeks after radiotherapy alone, or concurrently with temozolomide cycles in the chemotherapy-containing groups. Of the 32 patients who were treated, 62.5% were male and approximately 40% were female, and the mean age was approximately 40 years. Before enrollment, patients had received standard therapy of radiotherapy alone, temozolomide alone, or radiochemotherapy with temozolomide; most received the combination. The week-35 safety follow-up was designated visit V12, and the week-47 end of study was designated visit V13. Peripheral blood samples were drawn at six visits, namely V03 (baseline), V05, V07, V10, V12 and V13. Longitudinal TCRB deep sequencing was performed for some 25 treated patients wherever samples were available for exploratory analyses. Overall results and qualifications from the work: Availability determined which PBMC samples were chosen for TCRB deep sequencing. The authors stated that sample limitations prevented analyses of patient blood samples from being reproduced. Vaccine-induced immune responses across multiple MHC alleles were detected in roughly 94% of patients. No apparent relationship was observed between pseudoprogression and alterations in the top peripheral T cell clonotypes detected by TCRB sequencing.

CDR1 LGHNA and CDR2 YNFKEQ were looked up in the germline V gene. The CDR3 sequence holds 16 residues, the cysteine and phenylalanine included. Just the 48-base CDR3 DNA is kept, in frame starting at base 1. V is cut back by 0 bases and J by 0 bases, with 5 bases in the junction unmatched. The library relied on the immunoSEQ multiplex PCR assay. Rearranged TCR beta chain sequences were amplified using the hsTCRB Kit according to the manufacturer's protocol. An Illumina MiSeq was used to sequence the TCRB libraries. The source study handled its data this way. Demultiplexing, trimming and gene mapping were performed with the kit vendor's proprietary platform. TCRdb carries this immuneACCESS record with in-frame sequences only. Its versions omit some clonotypes, under half of them owing to an unresolved V gene in the studies checked, with the rest unexplained. The V and J calls and clone size are taken from that table; D and trimming were inferred from the DNA. The sample yields around 44,000 clones; roughly three quarters were counted once. Of the sample, roughly 6.2% falls within the top ten clones.

The sample's time point, from its label and the paper: week 35, safety follow-up. Each vaccine dose was 300 ug of a 20-mer mutant IDH1 peptide in Montanide, given subcutaneously with topical imiquimod. Eight vaccinations were administered to patients in weeks 1, 3, 5, 7, 11, 15, 19 and 23, corresponding to visits V03 through V10. Donors had newly diagnosed WHO grade 3 or 4 IDH1-mutant astrocytomas with loss of nuclear ATRX. The samples were drawn from NOA16, a multicentre, single-arm, open-label phase I trial in Germany that tested a mutant IDH1 peptide vaccine in humans for the first time. Genomic DNA for TCRB sequencing was extracted from EDTA blood using the DNeasy Blood and Tissue Kit.

The TCR originated in a man aged 40-50 years with glioma. This chain is built from TRBV4-2 and TRBJ2-7, and 7 junctional nucleotides match TRBD1. The material sequenced was PBMCs, taken from a glioma patient whose treatment included an IDH1 peptide vaccine. The DNA reads as follows: TGTGCCAGCAGCCAAGATCAGGGGGACGGCTCCTACGAGCAGTACTTC. It is translated as CASSQDQGDGSYEQYF.